Sequencing of this T cell receptor (beta chain) was carried out in a study of T cells in localized non-small cell lung cancer. Study results and caveats: Longer overall survival was seen with higher T cell density measured in blood. Uninvolved neighboring lung showed the greatest T cell clonality, exceeding tumor. Adjacent lung was found to contain a median around 58 of the top 100 tumor clones. Sequencing was restricted to one tumor region; therefore, heterogeneity remains possible.

TCRdb's table, derived via immunoSEQ multiplex PCR, lists solely in-frame clones and lacks some. Of 100,000 to 150,000 clones listed, roughly 90% were seen once; the top ten hold 1.5% to 2%. With 11 bases removed from V and 0 bases from J, the gap between germline ends came to 14 bases. The CDR3 covers 14 residues. Per the germline V gene, CDR1 is MNHEY and CDR2 is SVGAGI. Notes on this clone: No antigen is known for it.

This sequence originates from a female donor of 60 years or more with stage I lung adenocarcinoma. This sequence joins TRBV6-5 and TRBJ2-1; D gene unclear. Sample: peripheral blood, taken before any cancer treatment. The CDR3 coding sequence is TGTGCCGTAGCCGGGCGGCCCTCCTACAATGAGCAGTTCTTC. The encoded protein is CAVAGRPSYNEQFF.